A single sample is the source of the 27 T cell receptor beta chains below, sequenced in a study of T cells in localized non-small cell lung cancer. This table comes from immunoSEQ multiplex PCR, and its TCRdb copy is limited to in-frame clones, with some not included. In the table there are 40,000 to 50,000 clones, around 83% of which are singletons. The source was peripheral blood, collected before any cancer treatment. The origin of the receptors is a woman aged 18 to 50 with stage III lung adenocarcinoma.

This rearrangement joins TRBV19 to TRBJ2-1; D remains unclear. Germline V gene data show CDR1 as LNHDA and CDR2 as SQIVND (reference sequence). The length of the CDR3 is 15 residues. With 4 bases removed from V and 0 bases from J, the gap between germline ends came to 10 bases. Here the CDR3 DNA reads TGTGCCAGTAGTAAAGACTCGAGCTCCTACAATGAGCAGTTCTTC. It specifies CASSKDSSSYNEQFF.

The chain joins TRBV6-1 to TRBJ1-2, with a weak D call TRBD1 (5 bases). The CDR3 runs 12 residues. Germline loops: CDR1 MNHNS, CDR2 SASEGT. V lost 5 bases, J lost 9 bases, and 13 bases lay in between. Here the CDR3 DNA reads TGTGCCAGCAGTATGACAGATATGAGCTACACCTTC. It codes for CASSMTDMSYTF.

The chain recombines TRBV11-1 with TRBJ1-3; D not resolved. This CDR3 has 14 amino acids. Between the trimmed V and J ends, which lost 5 bases and 4 bases, there was a span of 12 bases. Germline CDR1 SGHAT, CDR2 FQDESV (reference sequence). The CDR3 DNA follows: TGTGCCAGCAGCGTACATTCGACGGGAAACACCATATATTTT. Its protein is CASSVHSTGNTIYF.

The J gene is TRBJ1-1, the V gene TRBV27; D might be TRBD1 (6 bases). Germline V gene sequence: CDR1 MNHEY, CDR2 SMNVEV (reference sequence). CDR3 length: 13 residues. V lost 2 bases, J lost 5 bases, and 9 bases lay in between. Here the CDR3 DNA reads TGTGCCAGCAGTTTAGGGGGGCCAACTGAAGCTTTCTTT. Translation gives CASSLGGPTEAFF.

This sequence joins TRBV5-4 and TRBJ2-7; TRBD1 matches 11 bases. V was pared by 4 bases and J by 2 bases, with 2 bases of the junction left unmatched. CDR1 SGHNT and CDR2 YYREEE come from the germline V gene (reference sequence). The CDR3 runs to 14 residues. The CDR3 nucleotides are TGTGCCAGCAGCGGGACAGGGGGGGCCTACGAGCAGTACTTC. Residues: CASSGTGGAYEQYF.

This clone has only a few counts. This chain links TRBV6-1 with TRBJ2-7; D is possibly TRBD1 or TRBD2 (5 bases each). The CDR3 is made up of 15 amino acids. CDR1 is MNHNS and CDR2 is SASEGT in the germline V gene. Deletions cut 3 bases from V and 2 bases from J, with 14 bases between. The CDR3 DNA is TGTGCCAGCAGTGACGGGACGGATGTTCCCTACGAGCAGTACTTC. The encoded protein is CASSDGTDVPYEQYF.

The chain joins TRBV6-5 to TRBJ1-5, with D uncertain. V lost 4 bases, J lost 0 bases, and 10 bases lay in between. The CDR3 covers 15 residues. CDR1 and CDR2 from the germline V gene are MNHEY and SVGAGI. This chain's CDR3 is CASSSSLDSNQPQHF. The CDR3 DNA is TGTGCCAGCAGTTCGTCCTTAGATAGCAATCAGCCCCAGCATTTT.

The V call is TRBV6-6, the J call TRBJ1-2, with 9 bases fitting TRBD1. CDR1 MNHNY and CDR2 SVGAGI come from the germline V gene (reference sequence). J lost 6 bases, V lost 6 bases, and 11 bases had no gene match. The CDR3 length is 15 residues. In nucleotides, the CDR3 is TGTGCCAGCAGCCGGGACAGGGCCTCGACCAATGGCTACACCTTC. Amino acid sequence: CASSRDRASTNGYTF.

This clone was counted a few times. The CDR3 nucleotides are TGTGCCAGTAGTAGCGTCGATCTCACCAAAAGCAATCAGCCCCAGCATTTT. Protein product: CASSSVDLTKSNQPQHF. The V gene is TRBV19, the J gene TRBJ1-5; no definite D call. The germline CDR1 and CDR2 sequences are LNHDA and SQIVND (reference sequence). V shed 4 bases and J shed 1 base, with 17 bases lying between them. The CDR3 consists of 17 residues.

V gene TRBV9 combines with J gene TRBJ2-6, with a weak D call TRBD2 (7 bases). CDR1 is SGDLS and CDR2 is YYNGEE in the germline V gene. The V and J ends lost 4 bases and 0 bases respectively, with 23 bases between them. The CDR3 totals 20 residues. The CDR3 nucleotides read TGTGCCAGCAGCCCAATGAGGGGGGGACGTACACTCTCTGGGGCCAACGTCCTGACTTTC. The encoded protein is CASSPMRGGRTLSGANVLTF.

The rearrangement links TRBV9 to TRBJ2-3; no clear D. Trimming left V 0 bases short and J 0 bases short, with 11 bases between. Germline loops: CDR1 SGDLS, CDR2 YYNGEE. CDR3 length: 16 residues. This CDR3 is CASSVERHPSTDTQYF. In DNA form, the CDR3 reads TGTGCCAGCAGCGTAGAACGGCACCCTAGCACAGATACGCAGTATTTT.

Regarding this clone: One junction end disagrees with the germline gene, perhaps due to a read error. V gene TRBV5-4 combines with J gene TRBJ2-1; 8 nucleotides line up with TRBD2. In germline, CDR1 is SGHNT, CDR2 YYREEE (reference sequence). The CDR3 covers 14 residues. CDR3 residues: CASRLAGSYNEQFF. For the CDR3, the DNA is TGTGCCAGCCGCTTAGCGGGGTCCTACAATGAGCAGTTCTTC. The full variable domain, completed using reference TRBV5-4 and TRBJ2-1, is ETGVTQSPTHLIKTRGQQVTLRCSSQSGHNTVSWYQQALGQGPQFIFQYYREEENGRGNFPPRFSGLQFPNYSSELNVNALELDDSALYLCASRLAGSYNEQFFGPGTRLTVL.

The sample holds a few counts of this clone. The V call is TRBV6-1, the J call TRBJ1-1; no clear D gene. V lost 7 bases to trimming and J lost 1 base, with 10 bases between them. The CDR3 is 13 amino acids. Germline loops: CDR1 MNHNS, CDR2 SASEGT. The DNA for the CDR3 is TGTGCCAGCATCGTGACTTCGAACACTGAAGCTTTCTTT. It yields the protein CASIVTSNTEAFF.

This clone came up a few times. The gene calls are TRBV11-3 and TRBJ2-5, with a weak D call TRBD2 (6 bases). V was clipped by 5 bases and J by 1 base, with 11 bases between them. Germline assignment: CDR1 SGHNT and CDR2 YENEEA. The CDR3 loop spans 14 amino acids. Written as DNA, the CDR3 is TGTGCCAGCAGCCCCCCCGGGGGCCAAGAGACCCAGTACTTC. It codes for CASSPPGGQETQYF.

Sample share makes this clone medium-sized. The genes are TRBV5-4 and TRBJ1-1, with a tentative D call TRBD1 (6 bases). The CDR3 consists of 14 residues. Per germline, CDR1 SGHNT and CDR2 YYREEE (reference sequence). Trimming took off 4 bases at V and 4 bases at J, with 14 bases between the two ends. CDR3 DNA sequence: TGTGCCAGCAGCGACAGGACGGGAACCACTGAAGCTTTCTTT. This gives the protein CASSDRTGTTEAFF.

The chain couples TRBV2 to TRBJ2-5; no reliable D call. Between the trimmed V and J ends, which lost 2 bases and 2 bases, there was a span of 9 bases. CDR1 SNHLY and CDR2 FYNNEI come from the germline V gene. The CDR3 consists of 14 residues. CDR3: CASSELVIQETQYF. The DNA for the CDR3 is TGTGCCAGCAGTGAATTGGTCATACAAGAGACCCAGTACTTC.

The chain recombines TRBV19 with TRBJ1-1, with unresolved D. This CDR3 comprises 15 residues. Germline V gives CDR1 LNHDA, CDR2 SQIVND (reference sequence). The V gene lost 8 bases and the J gene lost 0 bases, with 16 bases spanning the gap. CDR3 protein: CASSSIPDMNTEAFF. The CDR3 DNA sequence: TGTGCCAGTTCTTCTATCCCTGACATGAACACTGAAGCTTTCTTT.

This chain uses TRBV9 with TRBJ2-2, with 8 bases identical to TRBD1. V was pared by 4 bases and J by 4 bases, with 3 bases of the junction left unmatched. CDR1 SGDLS and CDR2 YYNGEE come from the germline V gene. CDR3 length: 14 amino acids. CDR3 protein: CASSLGTGTGELFF. In nucleotides, the CDR3 is TGTGCCAGCAGCCTCGGGACAGGCACCGGGGAGCTGTTTTTT.

This clone occurred a few times. As DNA, the CDR3 is TGTGCCAGCTCACCACCGAGCGGTGGGGGTGAAAAACTGTTTTTT. Translating it yields CASSPPSGGGEKLFF. V usage is TRBV18 and J usage is TRBJ1-4; tentatively, D is TRBD1 (5 bases). V was trimmed by 0 bases and J by 7 bases, leaving 12 bases between them. CDR1 is KGHSH, CDR2 LQKENI, per germline. The CDR3 is 15 residues long.

The V and J genes are TRBV6-5 and TRBJ2-7; D is perhaps TRBD2 (7 bases). The V end lost 3 bases, the J end lost 4 bases, and 16 bases lay between the germline ends. This CDR3 has 15 residues. Germline V gene data show CDR1 as MNHEY and CDR2 as SVGAGI. The CDR3 protein is CASSYGWGGQYEQYF. Here the CDR3 DNA reads TGTGCCAGCAGTTATGGGTGGGGGGGGCAGTACGAGCAGTACTTC.

The V gene is TRBV5-4, the J gene TRBJ1-1; no clear D. The CDR3 is 19 residues long. Trimming shortened V by 0 bases and J by 0 bases, and 21 bases separated the two germline ends. Germline assignment: CDR1 SGHNT and CDR2 YYREEE (reference sequence). The chain's CDR3 is CASSLAGQRPKGMNTEAFF. CDR3 DNA: TGTGCCAGCAGCTTGGCCGGGCAGCGCCCAAAGGGTATGAACACTGAAGCTTTCTTT.

V usage is TRBV15 and J usage is TRBJ2-7, with D perhaps given as TRBD1 or TRBD2 (6 bases each). This CDR3 region has 14 residues. Trimming left V 0 bases short and J 2 bases short, with 8 bases between. CDR1 and CDR2 (germline): LNHNV, YYDKDF (reference sequence). CDR3 amino acids: CATSRDRGPYEQYF. As DNA, the CDR3 is TGTGCCACCAGCAGAGATCGGGGGCCCTACGAGCAGTACTTC.

This clone was counted once. Germline and junction disagree at one end, which may indicate a read error. This chain uses TRBV7-2 with TRBJ1-6, with a weak D call TRBD1 (5 bases). The CDR3 sequence is 16 residues long. CDR1 and CDR2 (germline): SGHTA, FQGNSA. The DNA of the CDR3 is TGTGCCAGCACCTTAGTAGCCGGGAGGGGTCGTTCACCCCTCCACTTT. As protein: CASTLVAGRGRSPLHF.

This clone showed up just once. The chain is built from TRBV30 and TRBJ1-1; D gene ambiguous. This CDR3 is built from 13 residues. Germline V lookup: CDR1 GTSNPN, CDR2 SVGIG (reference sequence). Trimming took off 2 bases at V and 9 bases at J, with 16 bases between the two ends. CDR3 DNA sequence: TGTGCCTGGAGTACGGGCCCTCAAGGGCAAGCTTTCTTT. Amino acid sequence: CAWSTGPQGQAFF.

V gene TRBV4-1 combines with J gene TRBJ2-3, with D perhaps given as TRBD1 or TRBD2 (6 bases each). V shed 0 bases and J shed 8 bases, with 27 bases lying between them. This CDR3 has 19 amino acids. Per germline, CDR1 MGHRA and CDR2 YSYEKL. The DNA of the CDR3 is TGCGCCAGCAGCCAAGATCAGGGGATGGCGGGGACCTACTCTGCTACGCAGTATTTT. It encodes CASSQDQGMAGTYSATQYF.

The J gene is TRBJ1-5, the V gene TRBV19, with unresolved D. Germline V lookup: CDR1 LNHDA, CDR2 SQIVND (reference sequence). The CDR3 is made up of 13 amino acids. V was clipped by 6 bases and J by 3 bases, with 9 bases between them. The CDR3, as DNA: TGTGCCAGTAGGGCACAGATCAATCAGCCCCAGCATTTT. This encodes CASRAQINQPQHF. Supplemented by reference TRBV19 and TRBJ1-5, the full variable domain reads DGGITQSPKYLFRKEGQNVTLSCEQNLNHDAMYWYRQDPGQGLRLIYYSQIVNDFQKGDIAEGYSVSREKKESFPLTVTSAQKNPTAFYLCASRAQINQPQHFGDGTRLSIL.

In the case of this clone: The junction departs from the called germline gene at one end, perhaps through a read error. V is TRBV30 and J is TRBJ2-1; D may be TRBD1 or TRBD2 (5 bases each). Germline CDR1 is GTSNPN and CDR2 is SVGIG (reference sequence). The length of the CDR3 is 14 residues. CDR3 nucleotides: TGTGCCTGGAGTCCCGGGACCGGGCCACGTGAGGGGATCTTC. Protein product: CAWSPGTGPREGIF.